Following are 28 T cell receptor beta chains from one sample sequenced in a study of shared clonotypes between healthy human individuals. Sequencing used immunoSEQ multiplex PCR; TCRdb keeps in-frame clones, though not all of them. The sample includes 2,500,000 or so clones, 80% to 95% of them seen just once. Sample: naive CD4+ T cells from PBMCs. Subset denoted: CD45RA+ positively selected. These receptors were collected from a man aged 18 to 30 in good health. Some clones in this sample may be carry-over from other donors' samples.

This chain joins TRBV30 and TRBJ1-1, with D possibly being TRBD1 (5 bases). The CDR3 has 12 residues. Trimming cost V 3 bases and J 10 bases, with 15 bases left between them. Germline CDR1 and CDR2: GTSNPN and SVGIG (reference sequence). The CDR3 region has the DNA TGTGCCTGGAGCGCTACAGGCCGGCCAGCTTTCTTT. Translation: CAWSATGRPAFF.

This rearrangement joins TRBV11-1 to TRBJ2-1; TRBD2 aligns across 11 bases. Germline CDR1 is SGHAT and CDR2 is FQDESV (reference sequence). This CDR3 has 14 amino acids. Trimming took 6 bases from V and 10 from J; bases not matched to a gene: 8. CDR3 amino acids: CASSRLAGIREQFF. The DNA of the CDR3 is TGTGCCAGCAGTCGACTAGCGGGAATCCGGGAGCAGTTCTTC.

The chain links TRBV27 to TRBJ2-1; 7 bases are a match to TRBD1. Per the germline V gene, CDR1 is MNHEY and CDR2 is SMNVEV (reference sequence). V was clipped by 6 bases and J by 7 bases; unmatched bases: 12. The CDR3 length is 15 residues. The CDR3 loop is CASRPDREMTNEQFF. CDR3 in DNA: TGTGCCAGCAGACCAGACAGGGAGATGACGAATGAGCAGTTCTTC.

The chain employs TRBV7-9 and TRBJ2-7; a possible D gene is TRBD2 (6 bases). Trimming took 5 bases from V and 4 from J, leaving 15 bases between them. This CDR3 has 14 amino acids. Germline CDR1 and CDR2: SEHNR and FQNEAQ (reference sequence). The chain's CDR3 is CASSPPGSRYEQYF. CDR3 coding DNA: TGTGCCAGCAGCCCCCCCGGGAGCAGGTACGAGCAGTACTTC.

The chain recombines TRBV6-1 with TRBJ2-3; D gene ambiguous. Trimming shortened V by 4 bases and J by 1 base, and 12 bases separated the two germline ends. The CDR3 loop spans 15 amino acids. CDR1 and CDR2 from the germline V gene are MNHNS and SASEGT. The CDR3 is CASSGDRRGTDTQYF. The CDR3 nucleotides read TGTGCCAGCAGTGGAGACCGCCGGGGCACAGATACGCAGTATTTT.

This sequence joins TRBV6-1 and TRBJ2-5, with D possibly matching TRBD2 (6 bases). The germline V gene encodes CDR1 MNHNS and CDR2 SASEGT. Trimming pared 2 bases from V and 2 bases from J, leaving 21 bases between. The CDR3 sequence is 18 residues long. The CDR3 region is CASSEFTGMGGLQETQYF. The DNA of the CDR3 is TGTGCCAGCAGTGAATTTACGGGGATGGGGGGACTGCAAGAGACCCAGTACTTC.

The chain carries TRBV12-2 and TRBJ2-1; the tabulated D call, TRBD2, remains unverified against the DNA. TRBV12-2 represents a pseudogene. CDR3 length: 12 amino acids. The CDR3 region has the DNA TGTGCAAGTCGCTTAGTTAGAGGGGAGCAGTTCTTC. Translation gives CASRLVRGEQFF.

CDR3 nucleotide sequence: TGTGCCAGCAGCGAACGGTTAAACACTGAAGCTTTCTTT. Translated: CASSERLNTEAFF. The chain couples TRBV7-2 to TRBJ1-1; D is uncertain. CDR1 and CDR2 from the germline V gene are SGHTA and FQGNSA. The CDR3 runs to 13 residues. V was trimmed by 5 bases and J by 2 bases, leaving 9 bases between them.

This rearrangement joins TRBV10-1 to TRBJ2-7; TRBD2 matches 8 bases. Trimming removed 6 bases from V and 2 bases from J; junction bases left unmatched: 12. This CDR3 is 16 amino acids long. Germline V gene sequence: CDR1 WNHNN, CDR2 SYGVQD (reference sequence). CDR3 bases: TGCGCCAGCAGGGCCACTAATAGCGGGGAGCCCTACGAGCAGTACTTC. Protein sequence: CASRATNSGEPYEQYF.

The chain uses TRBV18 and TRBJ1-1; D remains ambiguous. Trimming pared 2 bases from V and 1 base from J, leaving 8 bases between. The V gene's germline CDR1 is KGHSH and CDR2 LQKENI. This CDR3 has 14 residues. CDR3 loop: CASSPSFPNTEAFF. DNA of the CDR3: TGTGCCAGCTCACCATCCTTTCCGAACACTGAAGCTTTCTTT.

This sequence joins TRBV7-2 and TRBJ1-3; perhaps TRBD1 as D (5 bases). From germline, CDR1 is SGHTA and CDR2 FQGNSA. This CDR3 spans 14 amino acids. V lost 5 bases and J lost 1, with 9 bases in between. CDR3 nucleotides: TGTGCCAGCAGCAACTCAGGGTCTGGAAACACCATATATTTT. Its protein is CASSNSGSGNTIYF.

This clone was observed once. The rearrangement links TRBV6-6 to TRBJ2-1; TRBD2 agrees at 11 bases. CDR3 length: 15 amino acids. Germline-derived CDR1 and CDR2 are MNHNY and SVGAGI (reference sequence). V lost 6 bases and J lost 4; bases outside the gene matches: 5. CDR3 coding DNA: TGTGCCAGCAGCAAATCTAGCGGGAGGTACAATGAGCAGTTCTTC. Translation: CASSKSSGRYNEQFF.

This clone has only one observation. The CDR3 DNA reads TGTGCCAGCAGCTCAGACAGCTACCTGAGCACAGATACGCAGTATTTT. This translates into CASSSDSYLSTDTQYF. The chain has TRBV5-4 and TRBJ2-3; perhaps TRBD1 as D (5 bases). Looked up from germline, CDR1 is SGHNT and CDR2 is YYREEE (reference sequence). There are 16 residues in the CDR3. V lost 3 bases and J 0 bases, leaving 14 bases between the germline ends. Full variable domain (rest looked up from reference TRBV5-4 and TRBJ2-3): ETGVTQSPTHLIKTRGQQVTLRCSSQSGHNTVSWYQQALGQGPQFIFQYYREEENGRGNFPPRFSGLQFPNYSSELNVNALELDDSALYLCASSSDSYLSTDTQYFGPGTRLTVL.

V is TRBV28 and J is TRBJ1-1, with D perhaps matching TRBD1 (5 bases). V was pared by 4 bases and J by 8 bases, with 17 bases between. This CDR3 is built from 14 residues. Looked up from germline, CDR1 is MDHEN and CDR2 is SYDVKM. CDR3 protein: CASSSSRGGGEAFF. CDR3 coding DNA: TGTGCCAGCAGTTCCTCCCGGGGGGGAGGGGAAGCTTTCTTT.

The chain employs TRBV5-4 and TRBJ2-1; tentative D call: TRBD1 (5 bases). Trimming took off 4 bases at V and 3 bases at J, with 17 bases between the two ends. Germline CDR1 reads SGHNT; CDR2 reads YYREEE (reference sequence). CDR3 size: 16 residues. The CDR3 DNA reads TGTGCCAGCAGCGACCCAAGGGGTGGGCACTACAATGAGCAGTTCTTC. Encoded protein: CASSDPRGGHYNEQFF.

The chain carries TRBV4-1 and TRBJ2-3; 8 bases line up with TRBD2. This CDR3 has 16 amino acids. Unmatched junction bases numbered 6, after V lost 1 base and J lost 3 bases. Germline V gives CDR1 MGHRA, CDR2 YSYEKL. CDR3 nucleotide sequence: TGCGCCAGCAGCCAAGCCGGGAGGGCCCAAACAGATACGCAGTATTTT. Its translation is CASSQAGRAQTDTQYF.

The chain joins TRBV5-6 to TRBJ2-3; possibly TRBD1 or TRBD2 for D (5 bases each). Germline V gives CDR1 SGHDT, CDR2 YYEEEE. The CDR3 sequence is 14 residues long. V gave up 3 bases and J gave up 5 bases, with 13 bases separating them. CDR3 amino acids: CASSSRDGGDTQYF. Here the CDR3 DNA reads TGTGCCAGCAGCTCTCGGGACGGTGGAGATACGCAGTATTTT.

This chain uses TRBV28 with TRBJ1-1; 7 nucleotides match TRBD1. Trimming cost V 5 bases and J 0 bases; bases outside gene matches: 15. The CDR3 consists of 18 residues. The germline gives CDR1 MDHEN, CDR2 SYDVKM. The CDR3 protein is CASSPMPGGQFMNTEAFF. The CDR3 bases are TGTGCCAGCAGTCCTATGCCGGGGGGACAGTTCATGAACACTGAAGCTTTCTTT.

The CDR3 sequence: CASRPYADSDTQYF. The CDR3 DNA reads as TGTGCCAGCAGACCGTACGCGGACTCAGATACGCAGTATTTT. This chain connects TRBV6-6 to TRBJ2-3; tentatively, D is TRBD2 (5 bases). The CDR3 is 14 amino acids. Trimming stripped 6 bases from V and 4 bases from J, with 14 bases between. Looked up from germline, CDR1 is MNHNY and CDR2 is SVGAGI (reference sequence).

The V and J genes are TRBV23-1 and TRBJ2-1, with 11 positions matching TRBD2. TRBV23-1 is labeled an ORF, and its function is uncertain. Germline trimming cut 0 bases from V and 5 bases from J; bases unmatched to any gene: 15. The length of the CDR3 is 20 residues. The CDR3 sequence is CASSQSRARGLAENDNEQFF. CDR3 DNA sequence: TGCGCCAGCAGTCAATCCCGGGCCCGGGGACTAGCGGAGAACGACAATGAGCAGTTCTTC.

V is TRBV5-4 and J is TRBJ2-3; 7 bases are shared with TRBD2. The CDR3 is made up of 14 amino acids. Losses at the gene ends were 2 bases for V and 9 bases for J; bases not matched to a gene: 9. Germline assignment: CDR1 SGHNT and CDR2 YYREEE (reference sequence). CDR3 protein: CASSFSGTGGTQYF. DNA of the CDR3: TGTGCCAGCAGCTTTTCCGGCACGGGGGGAACGCAGTATTTT.

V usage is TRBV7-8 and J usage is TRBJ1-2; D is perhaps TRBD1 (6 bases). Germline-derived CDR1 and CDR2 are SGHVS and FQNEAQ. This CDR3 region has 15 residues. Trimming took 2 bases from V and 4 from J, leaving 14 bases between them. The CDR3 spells CASSLNAGVPYGYTF. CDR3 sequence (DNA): TGTGCCAGCAGCTTAAACGCAGGGGTTCCCTATGGCTACACCTTC.

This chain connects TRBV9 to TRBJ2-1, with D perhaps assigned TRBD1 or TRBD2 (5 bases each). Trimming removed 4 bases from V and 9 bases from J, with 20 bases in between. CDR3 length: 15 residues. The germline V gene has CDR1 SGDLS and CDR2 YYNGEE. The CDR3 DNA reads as TGTGCCAGCAGCCGGGACGGAGACATAAGAGCTGAGCAGTTCTTC. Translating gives CASSRDGDIRAEQFF.

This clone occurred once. CDR3 DNA: TGTGCCAGCAGCTTTGGGACAGGGGGGCATCAGCCCCAGCATTTT. Translating it yields CASSFGTGGHQPQHF. V and J are TRBV11-2 and TRBJ1-5; 11 bases fit TRBD1. Germline-derived CDR1 and CDR2 are SGHAT and FQNNGV. After removal of 3 bases from V and 5 bases from J, the junction contained 3 bases not matched to a gene. This CDR3 has 15 amino acids.

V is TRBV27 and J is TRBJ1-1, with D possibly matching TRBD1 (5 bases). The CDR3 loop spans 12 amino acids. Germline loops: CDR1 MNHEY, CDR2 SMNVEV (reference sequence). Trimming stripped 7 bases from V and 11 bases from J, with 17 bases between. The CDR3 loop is CASTTLRGVAFF. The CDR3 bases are TGTGCCAGCACCACGCTTCGGGGGGTGGCTTTCTTT.

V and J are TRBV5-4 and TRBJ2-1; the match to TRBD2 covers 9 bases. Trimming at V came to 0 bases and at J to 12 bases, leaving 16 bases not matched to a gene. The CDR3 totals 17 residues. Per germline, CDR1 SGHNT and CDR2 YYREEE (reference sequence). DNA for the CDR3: TGTGCCAGCAGCTTGGAAGCGGGAGGACTTCCTCCTATTGCGCAGTTCTTC. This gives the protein CASSLEAGGLPPIAQFF.

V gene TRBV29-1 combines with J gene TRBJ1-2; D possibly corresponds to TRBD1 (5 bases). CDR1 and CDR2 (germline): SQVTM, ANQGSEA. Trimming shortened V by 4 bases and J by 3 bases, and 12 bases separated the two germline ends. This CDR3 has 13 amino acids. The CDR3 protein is CSVGADSYYGYTF. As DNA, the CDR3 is TGCAGCGTTGGAGCCGACAGCTACTATGGCTACACCTTC.

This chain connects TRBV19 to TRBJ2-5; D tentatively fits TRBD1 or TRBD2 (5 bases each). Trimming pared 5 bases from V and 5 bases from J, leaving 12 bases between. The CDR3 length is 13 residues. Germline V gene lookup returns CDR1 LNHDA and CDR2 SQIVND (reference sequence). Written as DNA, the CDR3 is TGTGCCAGTAGTGGGGGTTGGGGGGAGACCCAGTACTTC. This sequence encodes CASSGGWGETQYF.